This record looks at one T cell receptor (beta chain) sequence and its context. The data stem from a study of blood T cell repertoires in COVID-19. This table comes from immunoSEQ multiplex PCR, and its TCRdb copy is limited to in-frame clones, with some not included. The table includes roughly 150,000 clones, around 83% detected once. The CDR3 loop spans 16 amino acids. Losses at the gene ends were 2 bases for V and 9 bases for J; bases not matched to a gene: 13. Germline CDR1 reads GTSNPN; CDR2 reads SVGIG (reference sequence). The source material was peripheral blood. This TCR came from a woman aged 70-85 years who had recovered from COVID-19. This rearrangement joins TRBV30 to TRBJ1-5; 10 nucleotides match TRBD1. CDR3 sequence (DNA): TGTGCCTGGAGTTTCCACGACAGGGGGCGGCCTGGGCCCCAGCATTTT. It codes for CAWSFHDRGRPGPQHF.